This TCR beta chain stems from a study of blood T cell repertoires in COVID-19. Study-level background: In each case, the material was cDNA or gDNA derived from T cells, B-cell-depleted T cells, or PBMCs.

Original methodology: Using reference gene primer amplification, nucleated cell counts were estimated. The data were produced by immunoSEQ multiplex PCR, yet TCRdb's version contains in-frame clones alone and is incomplete. V and J calls plus clone size are reproduced from that table; the DNA served to infer D and trimming. Among more than 200,000 clones, about 90% were seen once, and the ten largest hold 10% to 12%. The study counted Cohort 3 donors as recovered given two negative PCRs, clearance, or symptom resolution. Sequenced input: PBMCs or T cells enriched from blood (not recorded which). This receptor was identified in a man aged 25-45 years who had recovered from COVID-19.

Here the CDR3 DNA reads TGTGCCAGCAGAACGGGACAGATGAACACCGGGGAGCTGTTTTTT. Its protein is CASRTGQMNTGELFF. The chain uses TRBV7-8 and TRBJ2-2, with 7 bases fitting TRBD1. Germline CDR1 is SGHVS and CDR2 is FQNEAQ. V lost 6 bases, J lost 1 base, and 5 bases stayed unmatched. CDR3 size: 15 residues. Variable domain in full (rest from reference TRBV7-8 and TRBJ2-2): GAGVSQSPRYKVAKRGQDVALRCDPISGHVSLFWYQQALGQGPEFLTYFQNEAQLDKSGLPSDRFFAERPEGSVSTLKIQRTQQEDSAVYLCASRTGQMNTGELFFGEGSRLTVL.